One sample yielded the 3 T cell receptor beta chains listed below, sequenced in a study of shared clonotypes between healthy human individuals. Libraries were prepared by immunoSEQ multiplex PCR; TCRdb keeps only in-frame clonotypes and omits some of them. The sample consists of about 490,000 clones, 70% to 85% of them appearing once. Sequenced input: PBMCs. The receptor source for this set is a woman aged 40-49 years in good health. Some clones in this sample may be carry-over from other donors' samples.

With respect to this clone: The likely explanation is a read error, given a far larger clone one base away. The CDR3 DNA reads TGTGCCAGCAGCGTAGGGATTTACGCCGGGGAGCTGTTTTTT. Protein sequence: CASSVGIYAGELFF. The rearrangement links TRBV9 to TRBJ2-2; D not resolved. Germline V gene data show CDR1 as SGDLS and CDR2 as YYNGEE. This CDR3 region has 14 residues. V lost 0 bases and J lost 6, with 9 bases in between.

The chain recombines TRBV4-3 with TRBJ1-3; a possible D gene is TRBD1 (6 bases). This CDR3 spans 18 amino acids. CDR1 LGHNA and CDR2 YSLEER come from the germline V gene. V was trimmed by 0 bases and J by 2 bases, leaving 17 bases between them. For the CDR3, the DNA is TGCGCCAGCAGCCAAGATGGGGGCGCGGGGACGGCTGGAAACACCATATATTTT. Protein sequence: CASSQDGGAGTAGNTIYF.

The chain joins TRBV5-6 to TRBJ1-2, with D unresolved. Trimming stripped 6 bases from V and 7 bases from J, with 16 bases between. The CDR3 consists of 13 residues. Germline values: CDR1 SGHDT, CDR2 YYEEEE. The CDR3 nucleotides are TGTGCCAGCATCGACCTGAATGGTGGTGGCTACACCTTC. Its translation is CASIDLNGGGYTF.